This T cell receptor beta chain was sequenced during a study of T cell responses to AZD1222 COVID-19 vaccine. Sequencing was performed with immunoSEQ multiplex PCR; in TCRdb, only in-frame clones are kept and a portion is missing. This repertoire shows some 100,000 clones, over 75% found once; its top ten account for less than 3%. This CDR3 contains 15 residues. The V and J ends lost 3 bases and 4 bases respectively, with 19 bases between them. Germline V gene sequence: CDR1 DFQATT, CDR2 SNEGSKA (reference sequence). The material sequenced was peripheral blood, taken 28 days after the second AZD1222 dose. The gene calls are TRBV20-1 and TRBJ2-7; either TRBD1 or TRBD2 may fit D (5 bases each). This sequence was found in an adult who received the AZD1222 COVID-19 vaccine. This chain's CDR3 is CSASLPGPSYYEQYF. The CDR3 region has the DNA TGCAGTGCTAGTCTTCCGGGGCCGTCGTATTACGAGCAGTACTTC.